In its sample, the clone carrying this TCR beta chain was seen many times. The antigen remains undetermined. Semi-nested PCR with Nested Universal Primer A followed constant-region reverse priming of full-length variable regions. TCRdb re-called the 5' RACE reads with MiXCR, one entry per CDR3 protein. The data contain 35,000 to 50,000 distinct CDR3 sequences, around 20% of them seen just once; the ten biggest clones take up 4%. Cells sorted as Tregs were CD4+, CD25+ and CD127-/low. Study-level results: Tumor Tregs overlapped most with tumor, then blood, naive CD4+ cells. Tumor memory CD4+ T cell TCR gene usage clustered with blood and lymph node memory CD4+ cells and lymph node naive CD4+ cells. The larger cohort examined one V-J beta rearrangement, not whole repertoires.

Sample: Tregs sorted from blood. The TCR was taken from a female donor with breast cancer.

The CDR3 nucleotides read TGTGCCAGCAGCTTGAGCGGGCTGTTGGTAGAGCAGTACTTC. It yields the protein CASSLSGLLVEQYF. The V gene is TRBV7-2, the J gene TRBJ2-7; tentatively, D is TRBD2 (6 bases). The CDR3 loop spans 14 amino acids. The germline gives CDR1 SGHTA, CDR2 FQGNSA. The V end was cut by 3 bases, the J end by 7 bases, with 16 bases between.